This paragraph reports one TCR beta chain. In its sample, this clone was seen once. This clone's antigen is unknown. No per-base quality is available; no much larger clone lies one base away. The sample's time point label is to be understood as: at surgical resection after neoadjuvant nivolumab +/- ipilimumab. Samples were obtained from the phase 2 randomized NEOSTAR trial, in which neoadjuvant nivolumab or nivolumab plus ipilimumab followed by surgery was tested in operable NSCLC. At resection, tumor-adjacent uninvolved lung was collected and used as a matched non-tumor comparison for resected tumor TCR repertoires. The data originate from a study of neoadjuvant nivolumab and ipilimumab in lung cancer (dated by TCRdb to the early 2020s). About the investigation overall: Intravenous nivolumab was dosed at 3 mg/kg on days 1, 15 and 29, and in the combination arm ipilimumab 1 mg/kg was added on day 1 only. The primary endpoint of the trial was the rate of major pathologic response (MPR) in the intention-to-treat population of each study arm. A total of around 45 patients with operable NSCLC were treated in the trial, with 23 randomized to nivolumab monotherapy and 21 randomized to nivolumab plus ipilimumab. TCR repertoires in pretherapy (baseline) peripheral blood were compared with TCR repertoires in tumors resected at surgery after neoadjuvant immune checkpoint blockade. Matched pretherapy and resected tumor pairs were analyzed for seven patients: four treated with nivolumab and three with nivolumab plus ipilimumab.

Library creation used the immunoSEQ multiplex PCR assay. The original methods were these. Richness and clonality were used to summarize the repertoires, and clones that significantly expanded or contracted between pre- and post-therapy samples were identified. TCRdb provides this immuneACCESS table in a form limited to in-frame rearrangements. Some clones are lacking; in checked studies, under half of them reflect an unresolved V gene, and why the rest are absent is not known. V, J and clone size derive from that table, while D and trimming were established from the DNA sequence. The sample contains about 4,300 clones, roughly 73% of them found a single time. Over 10% of the sample goes to the ten largest clones. V and J are truncated by 4 bases and 7 bases respectively, leaving an intervening sequence of 14 bases. In the germline V gene (reference sequence), CDR1 corresponds to LNHDA and CDR2 to SQIVND. The CDR3 spans 14 residues, from the cysteine through the phenylalanine. Of all the DNA, just the CDR3 is kept, 42 bases in frame from base 1.

The paper as a whole reports these results and caveats: A small number of samples was subjected to TCR sequencing. Richness in tumors resected after neoadjuvant therapy showed a positive correlation with pretherapy blood TCR richness (Spearman R of about 0.82). No significant correlation was found between TCR clonality and pathologic tumor regression, and only one major-pathologic-response sample was available for the clonality analysis. TCR richness and clonality were greater in resected tumors than in tumor-adjacent uninvolved lung, and increases were seen in more dual-therapy-treated tumors. From pretherapy to surgery, tumor T-cell richness and clonality went up in three of three dual-therapy tumors, versus only two of four nivolumab-treated tumors.

Specimen: adjacent normal lung tissue, collected after neoadjuvant nivolumab, alone or with ipilimumab, at or shortly before surgery. The chain uses TRBV19 and TRBJ2-1; the D call is tentative, TRBD1 or TRBD2, as each matches 5 bases. This TCR was sampled from an adult with non-small cell lung cancer. The DNA is as follows: TGTGCCAGTAGTACCTACGGGACCCCAAATGAGCAGTTCTTC. Its translation reads: CASSTYGTPNEQFF.